This T cell receptor (beta chain) was retrieved from a study of T cells in tuberculosis. The wider study: This South African cohort compared adolescents with or without latent tuberculosis against adults with active tuberculosis. Samples predate treatment or fall within its first 7 days.

Regarding time point: new active TB diagnosis, blood taken before or within 7 days of starting treatment. HIV-seronegative South African adults aged 18 years or older had newly diagnosed active tuberculosis. This table comes from immunoSEQ multiplex PCR, and its TCRdb copy is limited to in-frame clones, with some not included. Of under 35,000 clones in the sample, about 91% were seen once. Per germline, CDR1 SNHLY and CDR2 FYNNEI. J was trimmed by 3 bases and V by 1 base; bases with no gene match: 5. The CDR3 loop spans 15 amino acids. This specimen consisted of PBMCs, obtained at tuberculosis diagnosis. V usage is TRBV2 and J usage is TRBJ2-7; 8 nucleotides match TRBD1. This TCR came from an adult with tuberculosis. Some clones in this sample may be carry-over from other donors' samples. CDR3 sequence: CASSEGGTGFYEQYF. CDR3 bases: TGTGCCAGCAGTGAAGGCGGGACAGGCTTCTACGAGCAGTACTTC.